These T cell receptor beta chains were read from a single sample in a study of cytotoxic CD8 clonotypes in ibrutinib-treated CLL. The table came from immunoSEQ multiplex PCR; TCRdb's copy has only in-frame clones and leaves some out. The sample consists of about 160,000 clones, roughly 77% of them appearing once. The specimen comprised PBMCs, sampled after 12 months of ibrutinib treatment. The receptors here all came from a human donor with chronic lymphocytic leukemia. Both conserved end residues are part of each CDR3. A D gene is named only where the DNA matches it firmly. Size is stated for part of the rows, as once, few or many counts, or as a class when the clone is expanded.

d_gene | j_gene | abundance | v_gene | CDR3nt | CDR3aa
- | TRBJ1-1 | - | TRBV21-1 | TGTGCCAGCCACGCCGGTAGGGGTCTTGCAGGGGGCCGGCACACTGAAGCTTTCTTT | CASHAGRGLAGGRHTEAFF
- | TRBJ2-7 | few | TRBV29-1 | TGCAGCGTTGACCGGGGAGACTCCTACGAGCAGTACTTC | CSVDRGDSYEQYF
- | TRBJ1-3 | once | TRBV5-1 | TGCGCCAGCAGCTTGTCGGGGGAAGGAAACACCATATATTTT | CASSLSGEGNTIYF
- | TRBJ1-5 | - | TRBV11-2 | TGTGCCAGCAGCTCGACAGGACGCAATCAGCCCCAGCATTTT | CASSSTGRNQPQHF
TRBD2 | TRBJ2-2 | - | TRBV19 | TGTGCCAGTAGTATAAGGCCCCTCGGGGGGGGCTACGCGAACACCGGGGAGCTGTTTTTT | CASSIRPLGGGYANTGELFF
TRBD2 | TRBJ2-3 | - | TRBV28 | TGTGCCAGCAGAGCCCTGGAGCGGGGGGGGGCAGATACGCAGTATTTT | CASRALERGGADTQYF
- | TRBJ1-1 | once | TRBV5-1 | TGCGCCAGCAGCTTGGCAACGGGGGCTGGCACTGAAGCTTTCTTT | CASSLATGAGTEAFF
- | TRBJ2-7 | - | TRBV7-9 | TGTGCCAGCAGCTTTGGTCTGAACTCCGAGCAGTACTTC | CASSFGLNSEQYF
- | TRBJ2-1 | - | TRBV11-1 | TGTGCCAGCAGTTTACTGGGGGCCTACAATGAGCAGTTCTTC | CASSLLGAYNEQFF
- | TRBJ2-3 | few | TRBV19 | TGTGCCAGCGCCCAGCAAACAGATACGCAGTATTTT | CASAQQTDTQYF
TRBD2 | TRBJ2-5 | - | TRBV7-9 | TGTGCCAGCGACCGACTAGCGGGCATTTCAATACCAAGATCTGGGACCCAGTACTTC | CASDRLAGISIPRSGTQYF
TRBD1 | TRBJ1-5 | few | TRBV19 | TGTGCCAGTAGTAGGACGGGACAGGGAGGTCAGCCCCAGCATTTT | CASSRTGQGGQPQHF
- | TRBJ1-4 | - | TRBV6-5 | TGTGCCAGCAGTTACCGGGCGGACCTAGGAAAACTGTTTTTT | CASSYRADLGKLFF
- | TRBJ2-7 | - | TRBV7-9 | TGTGCCAGCAGCCCCAGGTACAAGGCGGCTGGAGGCGAGCAGTACTTC | CASSPRYKAAGGEQYF
- | TRBJ2-7 | once | TRBV28 | TGTGCCAGCAGTTCCCCCGGGCCCACGAAGCAGTACTTC | CASSSPGPTKQYF
- | TRBJ1-2 | - | TRBV5-4 | TGTGCCAGCAGCTTGAGGAGCGTGGCAGGGAGCTATGGCTACACCTTC | CASSLRSVAGSYGYTF
TRBD1 | TRBJ1-1 | - | TRBV18 | TGTGCCAGCTCACCCGGACAGGGTAGGGCGCCTGAAGCTTTCTTT | CASSPGQGRAPEAFF
- | TRBJ1-2 | - | TRBV28 | TGTGCCAGCAGCGCCGAGCAGGGGTGGTATGGCTACACCTTC | CASSAEQGWYGYTF
TRBD1 | TRBJ1-2 | - | TRBV18 | TGTGCCAGCTCATTCGCCGGGACAGGGGTCGGCTATGGCTACACCTTC | CASSFAGTGVGYGYTF
- | TRBJ2-7 | - | TRBV19 | TGTGCCAGTACCCCGCGGCAGGGTACCCACGAGCAGTACTTC | CASTPRQGTHEQYF
- | TRBJ1-5 | - | TRBV7-2 | TGTGCCAGCAGCTTCGATAGCTCCAATCAGCCCCAGCATTTT | CASSFDSSNQPQHF
- | TRBJ1-2 | - | TRBV7-9 | TGTGCCAGCAAACTTCCGGGAACCTATGGCTACACCTTC | CASKLPGTYGYTF
TRBD1 | TRBJ1-4 | - | TRBV2 | TGTGCCAGCAGTGCGGAGACAGGGACTAATGAAAAACTGTTTTTT | CASSAETGTNEKLFF
- | TRBJ2-5 | - | TRBV15 | TGTGCCACCAGCAGAGCTAGGGGCTTCCAAGAGACCCAGTACTTC | CATSRARGFQETQYF
- | TRBJ1-1 | - | TRBV28 | TGTGCCAGCAGTCTCGGAAGGAGCACTGAAGCTTTCTTT | CASSLGRSTEAFF
TRBD1 | TRBJ1-2 | many | TRBV30 | TGTGCCTGGAGTAAAAAGGGGGCGTCGCAGAATGGCTACACCTTC | CAWSKKGASQNGYTF
- | TRBJ1-6 | - | TRBV18 | TGTGCCAGCTCGCTGACGGAAAGAAATTCACCCCTCCACTTT | CASSLTERNSPLHF
- | TRBJ2-2 | - | TRBV7-9 | TGTGCCAGCAGCAAAACCGCGGCGAGGGATACCGGGGAGCTGTTTTTT | CASSKTAARDTGELFF